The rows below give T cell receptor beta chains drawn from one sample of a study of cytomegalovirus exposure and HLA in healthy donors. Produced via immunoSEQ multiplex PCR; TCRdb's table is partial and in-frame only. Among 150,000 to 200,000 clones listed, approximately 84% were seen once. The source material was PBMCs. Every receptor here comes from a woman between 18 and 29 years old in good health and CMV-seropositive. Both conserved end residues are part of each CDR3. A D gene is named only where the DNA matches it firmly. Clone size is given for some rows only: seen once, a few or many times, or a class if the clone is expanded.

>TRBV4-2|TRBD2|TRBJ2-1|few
CASSQDGTSGGHEQFF
TGTGCCAGCAGCCAAGATGGGACTAGCGGGGGGCATGAGCAGTTCTTC
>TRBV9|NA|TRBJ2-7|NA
CASSVAGTPDYEQYF
TGTGCCAGCAGCGTAGCGGGGACACCAGATTACGAGCAGTACTTC
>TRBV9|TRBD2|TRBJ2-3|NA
CASSGAGGTDTQYF
TGTGCCAGCAGCGGAGCGGGGGGCACAGATACGCAGTATTTT
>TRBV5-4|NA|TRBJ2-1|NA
CASSETGTLAYNEQFF
TGTGCCAGCAGTGAGACCGGGACTTTAGCCTACAATGAGCAGTTCTTC
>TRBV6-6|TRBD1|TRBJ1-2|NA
CASSWTGGGYTF
TGTGCCAGCAGTTGGACAGGTGGTGGCTACACCTTC
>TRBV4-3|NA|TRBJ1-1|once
CASSLGGANTEAFF
TGCGCCAGCAGCCTGGGAGGTGCGAACACTGAAGCTTTCTTT
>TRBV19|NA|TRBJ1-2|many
CASGRGDYGYTF
TGTGCCAGTGGAAGGGGTGACTATGGCTACACCTTC
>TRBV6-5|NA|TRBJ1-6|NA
CASSYLQGGSPLHF
TGTGCCAGCAGTTATCTACAGGGCGGTTCACCCCTCCACTTT
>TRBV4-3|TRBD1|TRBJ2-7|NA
CASSRAVQTGGGEQYF
TGCGCCAGCAGCCGAGCGGTGCAGACAGGGGGGGGCGAGCAGTACTTC
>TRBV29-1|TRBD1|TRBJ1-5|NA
CSIEDLSTGGVVSNQPQHF
TGCAGCATTGAAGATCTTAGTACAGGGGGTGTGGTGAGCAATCAGCCCCAGCATTTT
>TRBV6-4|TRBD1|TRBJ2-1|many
CASSEGQGAHNEQFF
TGTGCCAGCAGTGAAGGACAGGGGGCCCACAATGAGCAGTTCTTC
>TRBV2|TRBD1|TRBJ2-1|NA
CASSEVTGRWHEQFF
TGTGCCAGCAGTGAAGTGACAGGGCGATGGCATGAGCAGTTCTTC
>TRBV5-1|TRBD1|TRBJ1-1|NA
CASSKGTGVSNTEAFF
TGCGCCAGCAGCAAAGGGACAGGGGTCTCGAACACTGAAGCTTTCTTT
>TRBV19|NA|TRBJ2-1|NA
CGGWGTYNEQFF
TGTGGAGGGTGGGGGACATACAATGAGCAGTTCTTC
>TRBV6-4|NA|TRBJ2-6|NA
CASSDVNGANVLTF
TGTGCCAGCAGTGACGTAAATGGGGCCAACGTCCTGACTTTC
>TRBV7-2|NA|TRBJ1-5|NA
CASSSRVGPQHF
TGTGCCAGCAGCTCGAGGGTAGGGCCCCAGCATTTT
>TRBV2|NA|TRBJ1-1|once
CASSVQGSGTEAFF
TGTGCCAGCAGTGTTCAGGGATCTGGCACTGAAGCTTTCTTT